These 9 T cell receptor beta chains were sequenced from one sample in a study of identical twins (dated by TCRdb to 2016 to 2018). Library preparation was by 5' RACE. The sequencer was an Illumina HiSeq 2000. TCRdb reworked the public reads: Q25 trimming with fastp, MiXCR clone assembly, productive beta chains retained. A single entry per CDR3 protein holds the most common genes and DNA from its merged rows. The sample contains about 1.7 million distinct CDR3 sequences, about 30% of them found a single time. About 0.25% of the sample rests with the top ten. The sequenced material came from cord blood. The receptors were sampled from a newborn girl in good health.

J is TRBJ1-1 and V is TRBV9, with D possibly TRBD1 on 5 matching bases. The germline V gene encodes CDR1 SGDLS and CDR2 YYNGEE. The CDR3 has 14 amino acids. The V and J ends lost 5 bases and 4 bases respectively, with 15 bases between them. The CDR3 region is CASSPRDPGTEAFF. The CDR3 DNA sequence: TGTGCCAGCAGTCCGAGGGACCCCGGCACTGAAGCTTTCTTT.

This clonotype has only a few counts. CDR3 loop: CASSIGDRASEKLFF. DNA of the CDR3: TGTGCCAGCAGCATTGGAGACAGGGCAAGTGAAAAACTGTTTTTT. The rearrangement joins TRBV7-9 to TRBJ1-4; TRBD1 agrees at 7 bases. CDR1 and CDR2 (germline): SEHNR, FQNEAQ (reference sequence). V was clipped by 5 bases and J by 7 bases; unmatched bases: 10. This CDR3 contains 15 residues.

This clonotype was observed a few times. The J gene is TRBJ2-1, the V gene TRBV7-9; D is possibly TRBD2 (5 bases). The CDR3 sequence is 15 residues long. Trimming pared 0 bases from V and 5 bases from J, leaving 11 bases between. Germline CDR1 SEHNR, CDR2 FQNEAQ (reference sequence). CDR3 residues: CASSLARTGNNEQFF. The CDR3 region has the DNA TGTGCCAGCAGCTTAGCCCGGACTGGGAACAATGAGCAGTTCTTC.

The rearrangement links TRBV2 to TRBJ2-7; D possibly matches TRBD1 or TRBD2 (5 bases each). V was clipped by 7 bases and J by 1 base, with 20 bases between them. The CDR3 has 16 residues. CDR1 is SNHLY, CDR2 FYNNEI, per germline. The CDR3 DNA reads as TGTGCCAGCACTTTATCCGGGACCCTAACTTCCTACGAGCAGTACTTC. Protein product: CASTLSGTLTSYEQYF.

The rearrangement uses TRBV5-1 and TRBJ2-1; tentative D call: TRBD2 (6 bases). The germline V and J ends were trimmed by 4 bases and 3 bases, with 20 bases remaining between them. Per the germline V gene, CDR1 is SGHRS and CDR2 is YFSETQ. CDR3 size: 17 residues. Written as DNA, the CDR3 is TGCGCCAGCAGCCTCTTGGGGGGTATTTTTGGCTACAATGAGCAGTTCTTC. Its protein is CASSLLGGIFGYNEQFF.

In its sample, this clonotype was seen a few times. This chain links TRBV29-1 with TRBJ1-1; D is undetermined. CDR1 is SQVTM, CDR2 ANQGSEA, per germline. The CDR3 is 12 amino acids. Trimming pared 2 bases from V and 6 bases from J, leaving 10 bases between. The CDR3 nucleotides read TGCAGCGTTGAACCCGAACTAGCTGAAGCTTTCTTT. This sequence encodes CSVEPELAEAFF.

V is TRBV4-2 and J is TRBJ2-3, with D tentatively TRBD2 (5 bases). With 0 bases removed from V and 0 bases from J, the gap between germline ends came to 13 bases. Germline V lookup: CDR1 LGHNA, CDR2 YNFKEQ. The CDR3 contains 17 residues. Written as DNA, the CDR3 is TGTGCCAGCAGCCAAGATCTAGGACTTATTAGCACAGATACGCAGTATTTT. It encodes CASSQDLGLISTDTQYF.

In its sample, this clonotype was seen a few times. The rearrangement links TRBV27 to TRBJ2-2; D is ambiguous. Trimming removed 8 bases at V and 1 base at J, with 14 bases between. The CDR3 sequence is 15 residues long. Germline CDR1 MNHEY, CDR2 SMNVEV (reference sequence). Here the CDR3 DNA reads TGTGCCAGCCCTCCTAAGACTGAGAACACCGGGGAGCTGTTTTTT. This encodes CASPPKTENTGELFF.

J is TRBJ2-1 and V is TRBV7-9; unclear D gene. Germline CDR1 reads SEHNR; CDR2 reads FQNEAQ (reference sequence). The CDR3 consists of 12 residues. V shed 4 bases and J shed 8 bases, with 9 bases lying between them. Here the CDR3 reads CASSSPTDEQFF. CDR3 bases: TGTGCCAGCAGCTCGCCTACCGATGAGCAGTTCTTC.